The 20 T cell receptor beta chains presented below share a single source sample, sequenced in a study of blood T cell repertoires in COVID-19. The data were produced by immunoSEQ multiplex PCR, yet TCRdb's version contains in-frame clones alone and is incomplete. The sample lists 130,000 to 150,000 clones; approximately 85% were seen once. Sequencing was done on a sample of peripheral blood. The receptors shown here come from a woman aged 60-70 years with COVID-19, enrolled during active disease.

The CDR3 DNA is TGTGCCAGTACGGGCAGGGGAGTGGATCAGCCCCAGCATTTT. The encoded protein is CASTGRGVDQPQHF. The chain uses TRBV19 and TRBJ1-5; possibly TRBD1 for D (6 bases). This CDR3 has 14 amino acids. V lost 7 bases and J lost 5, with 15 bases in between. Germline values: CDR1 LNHDA, CDR2 SQIVND (reference sequence).

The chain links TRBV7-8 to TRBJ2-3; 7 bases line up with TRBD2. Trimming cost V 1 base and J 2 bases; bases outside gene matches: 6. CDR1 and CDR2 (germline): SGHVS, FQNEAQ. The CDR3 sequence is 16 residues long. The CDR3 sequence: CASSLGQRGVTDTQYF. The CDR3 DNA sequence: TGTGCCAGCAGCTTAGGACAGCGGGGAGTCACAGATACGCAGTATTTT. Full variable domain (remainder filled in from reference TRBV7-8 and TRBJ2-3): GAGVSQSPRYKVAKRGQDVALRCDPISGHVSLFWYQQALGQGPEFLTYFQNEAQLDKSGLPSDRFFAERPEGSVSTLKIQRTQQEDSAVYLCASSLGQRGVTDTQYFGPGTRLTVL.

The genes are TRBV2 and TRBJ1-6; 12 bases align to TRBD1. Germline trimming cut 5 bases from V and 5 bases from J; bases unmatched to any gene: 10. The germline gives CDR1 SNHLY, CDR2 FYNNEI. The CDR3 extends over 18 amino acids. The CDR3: CASSLSGQGAGDNSPLHF. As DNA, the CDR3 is TGTGCCAGCAGTCTATCGGGACAGGGGGCTGGGGATAATTCACCCCTCCACTTT.

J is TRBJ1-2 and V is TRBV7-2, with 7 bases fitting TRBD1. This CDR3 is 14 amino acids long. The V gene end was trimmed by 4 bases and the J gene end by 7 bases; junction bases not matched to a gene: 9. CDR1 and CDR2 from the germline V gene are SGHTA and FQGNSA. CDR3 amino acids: CASSSPTTGLGYTF. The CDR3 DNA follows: TGTGCCAGCAGCTCGCCAACGACAGGGCTTGGCTACACCTTC.

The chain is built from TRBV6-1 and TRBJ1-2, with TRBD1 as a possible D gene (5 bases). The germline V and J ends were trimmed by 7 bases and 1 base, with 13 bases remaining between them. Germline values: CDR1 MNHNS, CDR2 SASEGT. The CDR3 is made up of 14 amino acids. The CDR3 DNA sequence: TGTGCCAGCAACTCCGGGCAGGGTAACTATGGCTACACCTTC. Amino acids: CASNSGQGNYGYTF.

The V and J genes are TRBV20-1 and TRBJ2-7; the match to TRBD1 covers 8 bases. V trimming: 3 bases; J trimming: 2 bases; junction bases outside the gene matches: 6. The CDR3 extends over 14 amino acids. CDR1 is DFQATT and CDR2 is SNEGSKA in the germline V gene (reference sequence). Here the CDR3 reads CSASWTGRPYEQYF. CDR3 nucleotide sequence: TGCAGTGCTAGTTGGACAGGGAGGCCCTACGAGCAGTACTTC.

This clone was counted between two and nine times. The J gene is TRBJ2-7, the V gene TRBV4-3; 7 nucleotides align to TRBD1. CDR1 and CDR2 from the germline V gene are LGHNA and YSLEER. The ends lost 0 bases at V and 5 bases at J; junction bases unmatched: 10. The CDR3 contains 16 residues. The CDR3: CASSQDNRGTIDEQYF. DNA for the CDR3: TGCGCCAGCAGCCAAGACAACAGGGGAACTATCGACGAGCAGTACTTC.

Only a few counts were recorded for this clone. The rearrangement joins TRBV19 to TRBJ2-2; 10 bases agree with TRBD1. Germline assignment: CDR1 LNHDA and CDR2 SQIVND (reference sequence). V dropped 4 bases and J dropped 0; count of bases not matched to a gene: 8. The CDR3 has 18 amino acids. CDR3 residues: CASSSGTGDLANTGELFF. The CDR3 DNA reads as TGTGCCAGTAGTAGTGGGACAGGGGACCTAGCGAACACCGGGGAGCTGTTTTTT. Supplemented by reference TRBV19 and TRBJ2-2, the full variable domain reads DGGITQSPKYLFRKEGQNVTLSCEQNLNHDAMYWYRQDPGQGLRLIYYSQIVNDFQKGDIAEGYSVSREKKESFPLTVTSAQKNPTAFYLCASSSGTGDLANTGELFFGEGSRLTVL.

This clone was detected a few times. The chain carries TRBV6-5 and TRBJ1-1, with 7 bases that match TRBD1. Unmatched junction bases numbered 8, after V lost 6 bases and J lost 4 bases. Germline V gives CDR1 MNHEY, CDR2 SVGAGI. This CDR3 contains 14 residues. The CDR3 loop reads CASRPQGGATEAFF. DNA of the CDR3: TGTGCCAGCAGACCCCAGGGGGGAGCCACTGAAGCTTTCTTT.

In nucleotides, the CDR3 is TGTGCCAGCAGCCCCGGGAGAACTGAAGCTTTCTTT. Protein: CASSPGRTEAFF. The rearrangement joins TRBV7-8 to TRBJ1-1; no reliable D call. The V gene's germline CDR1 is SGHVS and CDR2 FQNEAQ. The V and J ends lost 5 bases and 5 bases respectively, with 9 bases between them. The CDR3 has 12 residues. The full variable domain, with the rest looked up from reference TRBV7-8 and TRBJ1-1, is GAGVSQSPRYKVAKRGQDVALRCDPISGHVSLFWYQQALGQGPEFLTYFQNEAQLDKSGLPSDRFFAERPEGSVSTLKIQRTQQEDSAVYLCASSPGRTEAFFGQGTRLTVV.

The CDR3 nucleotides are TGTGCCAGCAGCCAAGTTACTAGCGGGGACCACTACAATGAGCAGTTCTTC. This gives the protein CASSQVTSGDHYNEQFF. The rearrangement links TRBV4-2 to TRBJ2-1, with TRBD2 matching over 10 bases. V shed 1 base, J shed 3 bases, and the junction held 6 bases outside the gene matches. CDR3 length equals 17 residues. Per germline, CDR1 LGHNA and CDR2 YNFKEQ.

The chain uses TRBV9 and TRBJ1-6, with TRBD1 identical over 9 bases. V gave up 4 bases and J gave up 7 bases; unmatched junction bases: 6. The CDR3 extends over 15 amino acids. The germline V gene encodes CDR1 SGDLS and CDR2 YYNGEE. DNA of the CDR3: TGTGCCAGCAGCACAGGGACAGGGTGGAATTCACCCCTCCACTTT. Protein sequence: CASSTGTGWNSPLHF.

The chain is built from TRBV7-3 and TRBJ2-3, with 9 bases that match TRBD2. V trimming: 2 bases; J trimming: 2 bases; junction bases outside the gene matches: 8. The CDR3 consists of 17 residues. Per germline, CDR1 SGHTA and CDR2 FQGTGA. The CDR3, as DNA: TGTGCCAGCAGCTTAGCGGGGGGGCGAGGTCCCACAGATACGCAGTATTTT. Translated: CASSLAGGRGPTDTQYF.

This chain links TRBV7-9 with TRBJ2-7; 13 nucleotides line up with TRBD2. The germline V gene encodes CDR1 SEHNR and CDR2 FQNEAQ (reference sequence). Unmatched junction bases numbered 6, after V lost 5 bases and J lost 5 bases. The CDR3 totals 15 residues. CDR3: CASSLGTSGEDEQYF. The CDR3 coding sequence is TGTGCCAGCAGCCTCGGGACTAGCGGGGAGGACGAGCAGTACTTC.

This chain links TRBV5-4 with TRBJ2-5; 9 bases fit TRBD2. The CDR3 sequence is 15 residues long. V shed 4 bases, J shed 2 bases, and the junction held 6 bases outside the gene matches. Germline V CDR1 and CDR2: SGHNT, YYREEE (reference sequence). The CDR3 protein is CASSRGGAQQETQYF. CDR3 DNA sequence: TGTGCCAGCAGCCGCGGGGGGGCCCAGCAAGAGACCCAGTACTTC.

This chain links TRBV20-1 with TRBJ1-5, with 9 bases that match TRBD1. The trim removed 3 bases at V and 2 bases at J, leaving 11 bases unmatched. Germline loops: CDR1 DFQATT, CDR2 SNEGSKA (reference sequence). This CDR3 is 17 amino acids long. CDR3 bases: TGCAGTGCTAGTCCCCTTGGGACAGGGACTGGCAATCAGCCCCAGCATTTT. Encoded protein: CSASPLGTGTGNQPQHF.

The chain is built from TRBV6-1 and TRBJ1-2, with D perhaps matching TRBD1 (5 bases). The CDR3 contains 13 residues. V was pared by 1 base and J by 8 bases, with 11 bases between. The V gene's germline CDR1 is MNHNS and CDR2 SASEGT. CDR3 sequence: CASSEVLTGGYTF. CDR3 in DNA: TGTGCCAGCAGTGAAGTGTTAACAGGAGGCTACACCTTC.

CDR3 nucleotides: TGTGCCAGCAGCCAAGTGTCAGGGGGTTATGGCTACACCTTC. Residues: CASSQVSGGYGYTF. The chain has TRBV3-1 (or the pseudogene TRBV3-2) and TRBJ1-2; 7 nucleotides align to TRBD1. This CDR3 spans 14 amino acids. Trimming at V came to 1 base and at J to 5 bases, leaving 4 bases not matched to a gene. CDR1 and CDR2 from the germline V gene are LGHDT and YNNKEL (reference sequence).

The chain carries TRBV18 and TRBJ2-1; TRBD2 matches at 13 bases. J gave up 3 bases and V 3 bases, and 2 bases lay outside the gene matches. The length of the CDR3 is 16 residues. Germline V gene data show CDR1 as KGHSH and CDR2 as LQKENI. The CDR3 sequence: CASSPGLAGIYNEQFF. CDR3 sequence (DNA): TGTGCCAGCTCACCGGGACTAGCGGGGATCTACAATGAGCAGTTCTTC. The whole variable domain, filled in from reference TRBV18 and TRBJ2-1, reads NAGVMQNPRHLVRRRGQEARLRCSPMKGHSHVYWYRQLPEEGLKFMVYLQKENIIDESGMPKERFSAEFPKEGPSILRIQQVVRGDSAAYFCASSPGLAGIYNEQFFGPGTRLTVL.

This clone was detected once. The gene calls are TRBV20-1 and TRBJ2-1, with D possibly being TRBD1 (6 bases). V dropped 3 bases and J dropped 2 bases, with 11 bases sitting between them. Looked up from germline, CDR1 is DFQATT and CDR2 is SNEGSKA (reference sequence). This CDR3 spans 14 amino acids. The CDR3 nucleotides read TGCAGTGCTAGTTTCGAGGGGGCCTACAATGAGCAGTTCTTC. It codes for CSASFEGAYNEQFF.